This is a list of T cell receptor beta chains from one sample in a study of cytomegalovirus exposure and HLA in healthy donors. TCRdb's copy holds only in-frame clones and misses some; the assay was immunoSEQ multiplex PCR. The data contain roughly 170,000 clones, around 80% of them singletons. Sequencing was performed on PBMCs. The receptors were sampled from a girl aged 2-10 years in good health and CMV-seropositive. CDR3s include the opening cysteine and the closing phenylalanine or tryptophan. A D gene is named only where the DNA matches it firmly.

d_call	j_call	v_call	cdr3_aa
NA	TRBJ2-1	TRBV18	CASSPDGPQYNEQFF
NA	TRBJ1-4	TRBV5-4	CASSLGIVGATNEKLFF
NA	TRBJ2-7	TRBV28	CASTLMGNRGEQYF
NA	TRBJ2-7	TRBV5-4	CASSLEDWPSYEQYF
NA	TRBJ1-2	TRBV29-1	CSVARLGVSYGYTF
TRBD1	TRBJ2-7	TRBV5-1	CASSLDRGRGEQYF
NA	TRBJ1-2	TRBV6-1	CATQQGSYGYTF
TRBD2	TRBJ2-1	TRBV13	CASSLGGGTYNEQFF
TRBD2	NA	TRBV5-1	CASSLGTSGNEQYF
NA	TRBJ2-3	TRBV6-5	CASSLTPVVSTDTQYF
NA	TRBJ1-3	TRBV5-4	CASSMRPGAGYTIYF
TRBD2	TRBJ2-7	TRBV5-1	CASSVAGVNEQYF
NA	TRBJ1-4	TRBV19	CASSRGPEKLFF
NA	TRBJ2-6	TRBV7-7	CASSESGGGANVLTF
NA	TRBJ1-5	TRBV6-1	CASSYTGSSQPQHF
NA	TRBJ1-1	TRBV7-3	CASSLSSRGAEAFF
TRBD2	TRBJ2-7	TRBV5-6	CASSHLAGGRYEQYF
TRBD1	TRBJ2-3	TRBV6-5	CASSWDRSTDTQYF
TRBD1	TRBJ1-2	TRBV14	CASSLLQGANGYTF
TRBD1	TRBJ2-1	TRBV18	CASSPPWGQGYNEQFF
NA	TRBJ1-1	TRBV7-8	CASSLDRVNTEAFF
NA	TRBJ1-5	TRBV29-1	CSVGGEGYQPQHF
NA	TRBJ1-2	TRBV2	CASSEAIVNYGYTF